This entry describes one T cell receptor beta chain. What it binds is not known. The sample originates from a study of T cells expressing NK-cell markers. Looking at the study overall: There were seven HCMV-seropositive donors and one seronegative donor among the eight sequenced.

Regarding the study as a whole: Specificity for HCMV among expanded NKG2C+ T cell clones was not established. Roughly 1.0-7.0% of CD8+ T cells in over five donors belonged to dominant NKG2C+ clonotypes. In a handful of donors, dominant clonotypes made up about 28.3-65% of CD3+CD56-NKG2C+ cells.

CDR1 is SGHRS, CDR2 YFSETQ, per germline. The CDR3 has 13 amino acids. After re-calling the 5' RACE reads, TCRdb lists one entry per CDR3 protein, DNA absent. The specimen's table records over 150,000 distinct CDR3 sequences. The specimen was blood T cells: a sorted CD56 or NKG2C T cell subset, CD4+ or CD8+ T cells, or bulk PBMC T cells (not recorded which). This TCR was sampled from a man aged 18-75 years in good health. This chain links TRBV5-1 with TRBJ2-7; the D call of TRBD1 rests on TCRdb alone, since no DNA is present to check it. CDR3 loop: CARDRGPSYEQYF.